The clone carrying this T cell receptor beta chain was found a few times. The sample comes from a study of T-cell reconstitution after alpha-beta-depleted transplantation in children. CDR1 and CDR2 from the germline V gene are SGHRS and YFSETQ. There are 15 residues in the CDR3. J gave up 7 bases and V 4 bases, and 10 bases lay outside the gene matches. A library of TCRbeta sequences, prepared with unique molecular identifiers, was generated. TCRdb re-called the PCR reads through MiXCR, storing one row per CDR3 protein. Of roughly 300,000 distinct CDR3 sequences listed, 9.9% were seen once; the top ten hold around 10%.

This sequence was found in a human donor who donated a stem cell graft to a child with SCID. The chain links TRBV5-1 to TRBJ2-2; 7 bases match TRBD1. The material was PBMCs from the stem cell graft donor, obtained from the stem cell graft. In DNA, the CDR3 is TGCGCCAGCAGCACCGTCGGGACAGTGGACGGGGAGCTGTTTTTT. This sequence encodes CASSTVGTVDGELFF.